What follows describes a single T cell receptor beta chain. The sample belongs to a study of T cells expressing NK-cell markers. This CDR3 is built from 15 residues. From germline, CDR1 is DFQATT and CDR2 SNEGSKA (reference sequence). With the 5' RACE reads reprocessed, TCRdb shows one record per CDR3 protein and no DNA. The sample table includes some 340,000 distinct CDR3 sequences. The chain couples TRBV20-1 to TRBJ2-5; no DNA is available, so the TRBD1 call from TCRdb remains unchecked. The specimen was blood T cells: a sorted CD56 or NKG2C T cell subset, CD4+ or CD8+ T cells, or bulk PBMC T cells (not recorded which). The receptor was isolated from a man aged 18-69 years in good health. The CDR3 spells CSAREWAENQETQYF.